The present entry profiles one T cell receptor (beta chain) with its context. Antigen: not known. This record belongs to a study of cytomegalovirus exposure and HLA in healthy donors. General observations from the study: Accounts indicate the classifier identified cytomegalovirus status with strong specificity and sensitivity.

The CDR3 extends over 15 amino acids. The J segment lost 1 base and the V segment lost 3 bases, leaving 3 bases of the junction unmatched. Germline V gives CDR1 SGHRS, CDR2 YFSETQ. Primers: 60 Vbeta forward and 13 Jbeta reverse. Data came from immunoSEQ multiplex PCR; TCRdb stores just in-frame clones and leaves some out. The sample has some 100,000 clones, approximately 76% seen once; the top ten hold roughly 16%. Specimen: PBMCs. V usage is TRBV5-1 and J usage is TRBJ2-1, with TRBD2 matching over 8 bases. This TCR derives from a man aged 50-59 years in good health and CMV-seropositive. CDR3 sequence: CASSSIAGSYNEQFF. CDR3 DNA sequence: TGCGCCAGCAGCTCAATAGCGGGGTCCTACAATGAGCAGTTCTTC.